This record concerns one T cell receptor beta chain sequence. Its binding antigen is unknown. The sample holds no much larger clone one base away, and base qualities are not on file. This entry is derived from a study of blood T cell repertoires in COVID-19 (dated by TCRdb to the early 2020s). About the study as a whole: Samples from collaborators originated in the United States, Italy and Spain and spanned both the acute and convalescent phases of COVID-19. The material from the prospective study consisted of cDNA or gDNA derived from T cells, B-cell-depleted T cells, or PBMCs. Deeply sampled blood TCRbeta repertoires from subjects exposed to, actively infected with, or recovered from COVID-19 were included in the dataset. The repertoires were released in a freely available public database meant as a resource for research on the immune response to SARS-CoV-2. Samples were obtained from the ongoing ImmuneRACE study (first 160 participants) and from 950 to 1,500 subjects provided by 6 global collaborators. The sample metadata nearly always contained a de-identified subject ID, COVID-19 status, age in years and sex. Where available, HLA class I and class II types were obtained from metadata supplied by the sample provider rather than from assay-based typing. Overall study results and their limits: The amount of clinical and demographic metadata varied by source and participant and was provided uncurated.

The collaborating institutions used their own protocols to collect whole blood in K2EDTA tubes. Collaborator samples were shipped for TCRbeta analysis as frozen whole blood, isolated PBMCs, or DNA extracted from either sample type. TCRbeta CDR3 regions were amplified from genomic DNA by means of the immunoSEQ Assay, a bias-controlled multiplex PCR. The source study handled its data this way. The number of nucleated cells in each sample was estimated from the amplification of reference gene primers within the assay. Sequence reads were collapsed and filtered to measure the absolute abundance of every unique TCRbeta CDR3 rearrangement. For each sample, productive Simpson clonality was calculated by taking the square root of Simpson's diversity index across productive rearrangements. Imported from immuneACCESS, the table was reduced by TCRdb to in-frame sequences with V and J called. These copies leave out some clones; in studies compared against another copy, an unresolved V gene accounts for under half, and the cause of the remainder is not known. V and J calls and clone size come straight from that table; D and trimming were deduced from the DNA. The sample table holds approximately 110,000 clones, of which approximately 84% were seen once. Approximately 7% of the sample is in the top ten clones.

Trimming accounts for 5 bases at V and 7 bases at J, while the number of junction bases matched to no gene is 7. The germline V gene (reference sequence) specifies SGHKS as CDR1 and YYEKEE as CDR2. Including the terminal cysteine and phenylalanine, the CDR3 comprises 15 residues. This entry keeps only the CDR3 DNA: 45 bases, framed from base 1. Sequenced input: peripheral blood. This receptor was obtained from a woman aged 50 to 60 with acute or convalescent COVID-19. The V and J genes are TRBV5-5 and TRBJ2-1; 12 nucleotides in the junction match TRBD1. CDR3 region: CASSTGTGGNNEQFF. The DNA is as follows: TGTGCCAGCAGTACCGGGACAGGGGGCAATAATGAGCAGTTCTTC.